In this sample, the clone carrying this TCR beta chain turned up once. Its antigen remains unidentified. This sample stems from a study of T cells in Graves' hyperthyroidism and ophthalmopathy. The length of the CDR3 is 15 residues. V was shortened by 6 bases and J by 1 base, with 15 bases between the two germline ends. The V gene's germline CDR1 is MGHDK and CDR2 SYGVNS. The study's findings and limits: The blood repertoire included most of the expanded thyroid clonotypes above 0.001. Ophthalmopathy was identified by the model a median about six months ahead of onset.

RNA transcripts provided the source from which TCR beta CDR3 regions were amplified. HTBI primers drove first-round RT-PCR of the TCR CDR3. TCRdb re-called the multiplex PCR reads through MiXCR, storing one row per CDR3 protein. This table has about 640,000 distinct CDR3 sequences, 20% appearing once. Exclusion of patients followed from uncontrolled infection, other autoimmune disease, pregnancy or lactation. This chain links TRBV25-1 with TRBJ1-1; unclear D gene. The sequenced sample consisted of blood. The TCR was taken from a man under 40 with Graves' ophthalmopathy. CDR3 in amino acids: CASSQVQSQNTEAFF. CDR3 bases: TGTGCCAGCAGCCAAGTTCAGTCCCAGAACACTGAAGCTTTCTTT.